The TCR beta chain under discussion was sequenced for a study of graft-versus-host responses after intestinal transplantation. The assay was immunoSEQ multiplex PCR, and TCRdb's table has in-frame clones only and misses some. Of about 20,000 clones in the sample, about 89% were seen once. The CDR3 is made up of 15 amino acids. V was trimmed by 4 bases and J by 1 base, leaving 11 bases between them. In germline, CDR1 is MNHEY, CDR2 SVGAGI. Sequences were derived from PBMCs, sampled about 240 days after intestinal transplant. The TCR originated in a human patient who received an intestinal transplant, so some T cells may come from the graft donor. V and J are TRBV6-5 and TRBJ1-3; D gene ambiguous. The CDR3 coding sequence is TGTGCCAGCAGTTCCATAGAGGATTCTGGAAACACCATATATTTT. It specifies CASSSIEDSGNTIYF.